This T cell receptor (beta chain) came from a study of control samples from healthy donors and cancer patients. This CDR3 contains 14 residues. V lost 0 bases and J 7 bases, leaving 12 bases between the germline ends. Germline CDR1 reads GTSNPN; CDR2 reads SVGIG (reference sequence). Clones were sequenced by immunoSEQ multiplex PCR, and TCRdb holds only the in-frame ones, with some missing. Of 150,000 to 200,000 clones in the sample, around nine tenths were seen once. This clone was seen once. The origin of this receptor is a woman aged 25 to 39 in good health. J is TRBJ1-4 and V is TRBV30; a weak D match, TRBD1 (6 bases). Specimen: blood. The CDR3 protein is CAWSVGGQLEKLFF. The CDR3 DNA follows: TGTGCCTGGAGTGTAGGGGGGCAGCTTGAAAAACTGTTTTTT. The full variable domain, rest sourced from reference TRBV30 and TRBJ1-4, is SQTIHQWPATLVQPVGSPLSLECTVEGTSNPNLYWYRQAAGRGLQLLFYSVGIGQISSEVPQNLSASRPQDRQFILSSKKLLLSDSGFYLCAWSVGGQLEKLFFGSGTQLSVL.